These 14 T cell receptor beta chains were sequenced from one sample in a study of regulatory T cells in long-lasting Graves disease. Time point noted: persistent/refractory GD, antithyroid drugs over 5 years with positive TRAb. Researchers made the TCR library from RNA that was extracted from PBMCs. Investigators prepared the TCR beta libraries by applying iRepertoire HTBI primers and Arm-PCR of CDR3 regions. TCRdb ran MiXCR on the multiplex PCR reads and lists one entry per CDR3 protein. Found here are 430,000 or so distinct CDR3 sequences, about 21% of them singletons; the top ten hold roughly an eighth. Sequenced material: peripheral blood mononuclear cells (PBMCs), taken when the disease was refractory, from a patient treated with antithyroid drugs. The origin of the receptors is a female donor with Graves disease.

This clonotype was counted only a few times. CDR3 amino acids: CASSSGQGRITDTQYF. Here the CDR3 DNA reads TGTGCCAGCAGCTCGGGACAGGGAAGGATCACAGATACGCAGTATTTT. The rearrangement joins TRBV6-1 to TRBJ2-3, with TRBD1 matching 9 bases. The V gene end was trimmed by 6 bases and the J gene end by 2 bases; junction bases not matched to a gene: 9. CDR1 MNHNS and CDR2 SASEGT come from the germline V gene. CDR3 size: 16 residues.

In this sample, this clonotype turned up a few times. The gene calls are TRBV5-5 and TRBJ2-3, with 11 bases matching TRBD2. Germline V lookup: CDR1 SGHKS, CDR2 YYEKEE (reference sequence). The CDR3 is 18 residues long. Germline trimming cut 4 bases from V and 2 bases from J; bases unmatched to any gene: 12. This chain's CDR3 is CASSAKTGTSGNTDTQYF. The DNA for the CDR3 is TGTGCCAGCAGCGCCAAGACCGGGACTAGCGGAAACACAGATACGCAGTATTTT. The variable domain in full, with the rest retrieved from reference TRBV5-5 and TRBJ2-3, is DAGVTQSPTHLIKTRGQQVTLRCSPISGHKSVSWYQQVLGQGPQFIFQYYEKEERGRGNFPDRFSARQFPNYSSELNVNALLLGDSALYLCASSAKTGTSGNTDTQYFGPGTRLTVL.

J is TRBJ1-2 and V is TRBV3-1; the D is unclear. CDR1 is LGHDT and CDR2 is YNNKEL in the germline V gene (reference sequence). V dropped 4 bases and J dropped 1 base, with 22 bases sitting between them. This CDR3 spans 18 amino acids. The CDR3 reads CASSRTNRATTRNYGYTF. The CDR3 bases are TGTGCCAGCAGCCGAACAAACAGAGCCACCACCCGTAACTATGGCTACACCTTC.

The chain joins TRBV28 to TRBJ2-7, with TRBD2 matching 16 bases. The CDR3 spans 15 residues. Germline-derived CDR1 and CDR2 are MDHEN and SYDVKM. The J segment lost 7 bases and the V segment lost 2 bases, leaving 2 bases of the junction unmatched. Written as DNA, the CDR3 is TGTGCCAGCAGTTTACTGGGACTAGCGGGAGGGGAGCAGTACTTC. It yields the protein CASSLLGLAGGEQYF.

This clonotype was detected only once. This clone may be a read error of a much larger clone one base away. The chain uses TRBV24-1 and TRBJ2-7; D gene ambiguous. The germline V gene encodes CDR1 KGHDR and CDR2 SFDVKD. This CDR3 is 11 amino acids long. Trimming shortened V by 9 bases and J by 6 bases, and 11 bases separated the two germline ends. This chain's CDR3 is CATGHGCEQYF. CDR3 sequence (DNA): TGTGCCACCGGGCATGGGTGCGAGCAGTACTTC.

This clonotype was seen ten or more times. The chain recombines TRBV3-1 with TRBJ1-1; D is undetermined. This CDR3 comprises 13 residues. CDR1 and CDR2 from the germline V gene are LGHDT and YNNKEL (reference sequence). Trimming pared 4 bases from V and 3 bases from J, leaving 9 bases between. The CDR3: CASSLSGDTEAFF. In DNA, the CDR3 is TGTGCCAGCAGCCTTTCCGGGGACACTGAAGCTTTCTTT.

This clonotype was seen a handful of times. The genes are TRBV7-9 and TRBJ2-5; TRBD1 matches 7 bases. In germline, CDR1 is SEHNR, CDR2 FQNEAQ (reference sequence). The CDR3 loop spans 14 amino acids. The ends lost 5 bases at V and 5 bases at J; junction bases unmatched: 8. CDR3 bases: TGTGCCAGCAGCGCTACAGGGGTCGGGGAGACCCAGTACTTC. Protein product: CASSATGVGETQYF.

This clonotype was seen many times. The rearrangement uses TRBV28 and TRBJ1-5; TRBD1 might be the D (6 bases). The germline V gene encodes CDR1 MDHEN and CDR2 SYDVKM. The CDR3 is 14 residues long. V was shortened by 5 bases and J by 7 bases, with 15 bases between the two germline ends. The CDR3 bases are TGTGCCAGCAGTACAGGGACCGCTTCCCAGCCCCAGCATTTT. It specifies CASSTGTASQPQHF.

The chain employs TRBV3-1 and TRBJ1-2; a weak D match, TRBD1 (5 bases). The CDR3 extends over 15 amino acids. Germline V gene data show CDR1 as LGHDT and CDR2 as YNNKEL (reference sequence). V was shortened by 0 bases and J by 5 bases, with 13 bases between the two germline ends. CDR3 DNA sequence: TGTGCCAGCAGCCAAGAGGCAGCAGGGCCTTATGGCTACACCTTC. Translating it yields CASSQEAAGPYGYTF. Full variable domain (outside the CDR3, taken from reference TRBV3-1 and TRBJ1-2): DTAVSQTPKYLVTQMGNDKSIKCEQNLGHDTMYWYKQDSKKFLKIMFSYNNKELIINETVPNRFSPKSPDKAHLNLHINSLELGDSAVYFCASSQEAAGPYGYTFGSGTRLTVV.

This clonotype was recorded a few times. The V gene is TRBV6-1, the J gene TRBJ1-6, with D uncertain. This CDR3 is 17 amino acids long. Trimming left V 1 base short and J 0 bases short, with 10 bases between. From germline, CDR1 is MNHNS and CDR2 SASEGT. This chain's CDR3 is CASSEGLGSSYNSPLHF. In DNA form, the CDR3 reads TGTGCCAGCAGTGAAGGGTTGGGGAGCTCCTATAATTCACCCCTCCACTTT.

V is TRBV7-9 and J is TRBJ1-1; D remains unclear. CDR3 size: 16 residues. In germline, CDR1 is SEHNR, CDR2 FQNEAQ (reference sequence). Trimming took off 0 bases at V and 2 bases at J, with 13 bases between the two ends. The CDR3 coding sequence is TGTGCCAGCAGCTTAGCTGGGCAGGTGGTAAACACTGAAGCTTTCTTT. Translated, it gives CASSLAGQVVNTEAFF.

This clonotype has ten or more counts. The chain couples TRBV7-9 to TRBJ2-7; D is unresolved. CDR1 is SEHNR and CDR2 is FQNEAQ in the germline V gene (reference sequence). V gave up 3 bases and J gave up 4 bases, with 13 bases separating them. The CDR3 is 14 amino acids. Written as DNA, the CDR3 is TGTGCCAGCAGCTTCGACATGGGGTCTTACGAGCAGTACTTC. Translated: CASSFDMGSYEQYF.

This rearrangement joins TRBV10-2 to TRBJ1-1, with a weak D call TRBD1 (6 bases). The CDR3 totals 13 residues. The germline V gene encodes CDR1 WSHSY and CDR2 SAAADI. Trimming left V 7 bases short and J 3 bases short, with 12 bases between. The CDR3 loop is CASKAGAYTEAFF. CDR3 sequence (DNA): TGCGCCAGCAAGGCAGGGGCCTACACTGAAGCTTTCTTT.

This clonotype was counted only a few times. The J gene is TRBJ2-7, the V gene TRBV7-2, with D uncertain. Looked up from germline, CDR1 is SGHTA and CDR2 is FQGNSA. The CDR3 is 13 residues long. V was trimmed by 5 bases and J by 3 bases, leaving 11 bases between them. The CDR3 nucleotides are TGTGCCAGCAGCCTCTCGGAGAGCTACGAGCAGTACTTC. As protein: CASSLSESYEQYF.